This T cell receptor (beta chain) was captured by sequencing in a study of identical twins. Study-wide results and limits: Low generation-probability sequences were in excess among twin-shared out-of-frame alpha sequences.

In TCRdb, the 5' RACE reads were re-called with MiXCR into one record per CDR3 protein. The table has hundreds of thousands of distinct CDR3 sequences, 21% seen once. This clonotype was found many times. Antigen specificity is unknown. There are 14 residues in the CDR3. V lost 5 bases to trimming and J lost 4 bases, with 9 bases between them. These data also formed part of another study, on T cells expressing NK-cell markers.

The source material was PBMCs. The clonotype was recovered from a woman under 30 in good health. The gene calls are TRBV12-3 or TRBV12-4 and TRBJ2-6; D remains unclear. This CDR3 reads CASSVPSGANVLTF. CDR3 bases: TGTGCCAGCAGTGTTCCCTCGGGGGCCAACGTCCTGACTTTC.